This TCR beta chain was sequenced for a study of blood T cell repertoires in COVID-19. At the level of the study: Sites in the United States, Italy and Spain provided acute and convalescent COVID-19 samples.

The CDR3 is made up of 13 amino acids. The V gene lost 4 bases and the J gene lost 3 bases, with 8 bases spanning the gap. CDR1 SNHLY and CDR2 FYNNEI come from the germline V gene. In the authors' workflow: The authors estimated nucleated cell counts from reference gene primer amplification. TCRdb keeps only in-frame clones here, not all; method: immunoSEQ multiplex PCR. D and trimming were read from the DNA, whereas the V and J calls and clone size are those reported in that table. The sample contains approximately 230,000 clones, roughly 80% of which appear only once. This clone was found a few times.

Source material: peripheral blood. This clonotype originated in a man of 80 years or more with acute or convalescent COVID-19. V and J are TRBV2 and TRBJ2-3, with D maybe TRBD1 (5 bases). This chain's CDR3 is CASSGRQTDTQYF. In DNA, the CDR3 is TGTGCCAGCAGTGGGCGACAGACAGATACGCAGTATTTT. The variable domain in full, completed from reference TRBV2 and TRBJ2-3, reads EPEVTQTPSHQVTQMGQEVILRCVPISNHLYFYWYRQILGQKVEFLVSFYNNEISEKSEIFDDQFSVERPDGSNFTLKIRSTKLEDSAMYFCASSGRQTDTQYFGPGTRLTVL.